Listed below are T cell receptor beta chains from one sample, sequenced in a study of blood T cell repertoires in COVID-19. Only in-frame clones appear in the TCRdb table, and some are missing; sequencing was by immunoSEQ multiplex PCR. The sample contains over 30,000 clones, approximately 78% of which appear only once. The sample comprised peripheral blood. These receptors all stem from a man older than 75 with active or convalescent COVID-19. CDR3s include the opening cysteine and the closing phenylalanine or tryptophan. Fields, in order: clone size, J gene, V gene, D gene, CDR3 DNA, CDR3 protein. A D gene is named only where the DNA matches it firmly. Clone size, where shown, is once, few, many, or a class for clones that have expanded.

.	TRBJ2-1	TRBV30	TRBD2	TGTGCCTCCACCGGGACTAGGCGTCGTCAGAAGCAGTTCTTC	CASTGTRRRQKQFF
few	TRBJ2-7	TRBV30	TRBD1	TGTGCCTGTACCGGGACAGGGCCCACCTACGAGCAGTACTTC	CACTGTGPTYEQYF
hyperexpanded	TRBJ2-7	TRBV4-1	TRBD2	TGCGCCAGCAGCCAAGAAGCTACTCCCGGGACTAGCGGGATAAAAGAGCAGTACTTC	CASSQEATPGTSGIKEQYF
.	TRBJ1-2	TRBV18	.	TGTGCCAGCTCACCAAGGGAGGAGGTATCCTATGGCTACACCTTC	CASSPREEVSYGYTF
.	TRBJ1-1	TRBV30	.	TGTGCCTGGAACGGGGAAACTGAAGCTTTCTTT	CAWNGETEAFF
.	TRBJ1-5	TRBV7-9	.	TGTGCCAGCAGCTTTGGCAGCAATCAGCCCCAGCATTTT	CASSFGSNQPQHF
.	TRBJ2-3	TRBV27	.	TGTGCCAGCAGTTTACTAGCGAACACAGATACGCAGTATTTT	CASSLLANTDTQYF
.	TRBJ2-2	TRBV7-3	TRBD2	TGTGCCAGCAGCTTAACGGGAGGGAAGACCGGGGAGCTGTTTTTT	CASSLTGGKTGELFF
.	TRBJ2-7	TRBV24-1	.	TGTGCCACCAGTGAGCCTGACAGGAACGAGCAGTACTTC	CATSEPDRNEQYF
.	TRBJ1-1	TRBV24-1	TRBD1	TGTGCCACCAGTGATCCACTAGGGGACAGGGCAAGTTTTAGGGACACTGAAGCTTTCTTT	CATSDPLGDRASFRDTEAFF
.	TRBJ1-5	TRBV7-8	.	TGTGCCAGCAGCTTAGTACAGGGTGGCAATCAGCCCCAGCATTTT	CASSLVQGGNQPQHF
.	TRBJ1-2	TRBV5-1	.	TGCGCCAGCAGCTTGGAACAGGGTAGTTCTGGCTACACCTTC	CASSLEQGSSGYTF
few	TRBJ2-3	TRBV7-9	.	TGTGCCAGCAGCCAGATGGGCCCAGATACGCAGTATTTT	CASSQMGPDTQYF
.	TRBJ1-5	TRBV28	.	TGTGCCAGCAGTTTGTCGGGAGACGGGCAGCCCCAGCATTTT	CASSLSGDGQPQHF
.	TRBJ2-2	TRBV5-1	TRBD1	TGCGCCAGCAGACCCGACAGGGCCCCCACCGGGGAGCTGTTTTTT	CASRPDRAPTGELFF
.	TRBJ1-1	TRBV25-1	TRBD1	TGTGCCAGCAGTGAGGACAGGGGGTTTGGCACTGAAGCTTTCTTT	CASSEDRGFGTEAFF
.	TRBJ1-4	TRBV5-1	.	TGCGCCAGCAGGGACAAGTCGGGCGAAAAACTGTTTTTT	CASRDKSGEKLFF
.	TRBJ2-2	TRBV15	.	TGTGCCACCAGCCTCCGGGAGTCCTTCACCGGGGAGCTGTTTTTT	CATSLRESFTGELFF
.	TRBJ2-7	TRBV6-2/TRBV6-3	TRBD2	TGTGCCAGCAGTTCCCCCCGGACTAGCGGGTCCTACGAGCAGTACTTC	CASSSPRTSGSYEQYF
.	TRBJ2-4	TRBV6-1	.	TGTGCCAGCAGTGAGGTCGGGGACATTCAGTACTTC	CASSEVGDIQYF
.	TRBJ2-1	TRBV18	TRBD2	TGTGCCAGCTCACCACCCGGGACTAGCGGGAGAGGAGGGGAGCAGTTCTTC	CASSPPGTSGRGGEQFF
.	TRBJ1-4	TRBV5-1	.	TGCGCCAGCAGCTTGTATGGGCGAACCGCAACTAATGAAAAACTGTTTTTT	CASSLYGRTATNEKLFF
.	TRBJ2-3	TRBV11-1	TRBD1	TGTGCCAGCAGCCTAGACAGGGGCACAGATACGCAGTATTTT	CASSLDRGTDTQYF
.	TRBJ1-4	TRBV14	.	TGTGCCAGCAGCCACCCCGGGATTTTTAATGAAAAACTGTTTTTT	CASSHPGIFNEKLFF
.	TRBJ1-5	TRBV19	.	TGTGCCAGTAGTATAAAAGGGGAGGGCAATCAGCCCCAGCATTTT	CASSIKGEGNQPQHF
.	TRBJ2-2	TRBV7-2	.	TGTGCCAGCAGGCCAAATGACGGGACGAACACCGGGGAGCTGTTTTTT	CASRPNDGTNTGELFF
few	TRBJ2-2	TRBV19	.	TGTGCCAGTAGTATGACTTGGGGGGCCGGGGAGCTGTTTTTT	CASSMTWGAGELFF
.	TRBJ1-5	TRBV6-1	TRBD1	TGTGCCAGCAGTGAAGCGGACAGGGGTCTAGCTGGCAATCAGCCCCAGCATTTT	CASSEADRGLAGNQPQHF
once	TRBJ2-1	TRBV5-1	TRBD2	TGCGCCAGCAGCCTGGGACCGGGCGGGAGTGGGAATGAGCAGTTCTTC	CASSLGPGGSGNEQFF
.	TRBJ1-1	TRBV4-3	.	TGCGCCAGCAGCCAAGACCCAGGCAGGTTGAACACTGAAGCTTTCTTT	CASSQDPGRLNTEAFF
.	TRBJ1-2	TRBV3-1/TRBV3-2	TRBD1	TGTGCCAGCAGCCCCTCCGACAGGGGAGGAGGCTACACCTTC	CASSPSDRGGGYTF
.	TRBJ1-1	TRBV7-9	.	TGTGCCAGCAGCTTAGATGGAGGGGTGATTGAAGCTTTCTTT	CASSLDGGVIEAFF
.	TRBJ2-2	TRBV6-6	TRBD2	TGTGCCAGCAGCCGACTAGCGGGAGCGTTGACCGGGGAGCTGTTTTTT	CASSRLAGALTGELFF
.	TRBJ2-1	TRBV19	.	TGTGCCAGTAGTCCCCGAGTAGCACTAGCAGGCTACAATGAGCAGTTCTTC	CASSPRVALAGYNEQFF
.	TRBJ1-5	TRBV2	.	TGTGCCAGCAGACGATTCACGGGTGGTGATCAGCCCCAGCATTTT	CASRRFTGGDQPQHF
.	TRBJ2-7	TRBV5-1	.	TGCGCCAGCAGCTTGCCGCAGGACTCGAAAAAATACGAGCAGTACTTC	CASSLPQDSKKYEQYF
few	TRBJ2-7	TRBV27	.	TGTGCCAGCAGTACAAACACAGAAGTATACGAGCAGTACTTC	CASSTNTEVYEQYF
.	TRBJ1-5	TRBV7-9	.	TGTGCCAGCAGCTCCGGGATTCTAACGGGGCCCCAGCATTTT	CASSSGILTGPQHF
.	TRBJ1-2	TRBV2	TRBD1	TGTGCCAGCAGACGGGGACAGGGGGCTGGCGGCTACACCTTC	CASRRGQGAGGYTF
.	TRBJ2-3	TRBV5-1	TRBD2	TGCGCCAGCAGCTACGGACTAGCGGAAGGTACGCAGTATTTT	CASSYGLAEGTQYF